These T cell receptor beta chains were read from a single sample in a study of identical twins. Each CDR3 protein is one row after TCRdb ran MiXCR on the 5' RACE reads. The table includes fewer than 250,000 distinct CDR3 sequences, approximately 15% detected once. These data were also reused for a study on T cells expressing NK-cell markers.

The sample was CD8+ T cells sorted from blood. The receptor source for this set is a young woman in good health. Each CDR3 is given without its conserved first and last residue. Only part of the rows carry a size: once, few, many, or a class if the clone is expanded.

V,size,J,CDR3
TRBV9,many,TRBJ2-7,ASSQGIGQDSYEQY
TRBV2,few,TRBJ2-4,ASGKGSQGLAKNIQY
TRBV5-1,-,TRBJ2-7,ASSDDLERRQSFYEQY
TRBV7-9,-,TRBJ1-1,ASSVTIFGAF
TRBV9,-,TRBJ2-6,ASSVGQVVAGANVLT
TRBV9,-,TRBJ2-3,ASSVDSGQHTDTQY
TRBV7-9,few,TRBJ2-5,ASSLIQETQY
TRBV20-1,-,TRBJ1-6,SARQPIYNSPLH
TRBV6-5,few,TRBJ1-1,ASSWDANTEAF
TRBV29-1,few,TRBJ1-1,SVEDARSTEAF
TRBV13,few,TRBJ2-3,ASSLPSGGTDTQY
TRBV4-3,-,TRBJ2-1,ASSQGSYEQF
TRBV24-1,few,TRBJ1-5,ATPSQRGGNQPQH
TRBV6-1,many,TRBJ1-1,ASRRTLPAEAF
TRBV5-4,-,TRBJ2-7,ASSLKGAEQY
TRBV12-3/TRBV12-4,few,TRBJ2-7,ASSWGGLVYEQY
TRBV29-1,few,TRBJ2-2,SVWDSNTGELF
TRBV29-1,few,TRBJ2-2,SVGPVGQTGELF
TRBV2,-,TRBJ1-5,ASRVGEQSYQPQH
TRBV29-1,few,TRBJ1-1,SVFDGKNTEAF
TRBV10-3,-,TRBJ1-2,DISSTDNYGYT
TRBV20-1,-,TRBJ2-5,SARGFSGYIQETQY
TRBV29-1,-,TRBJ2-7,SVVEGGISYEQY
TRBV9,-,TRBJ2-1,ASSHAGKWNEQF
TRBV7-9,few,TRBJ2-7,ASSLTGLAGEQY
TRBV3-1,-,TRBJ2-7,ASSEGADAVDEQY
TRBV12-3/TRBV12-4,many,TRBJ2-7,ASSSRIPYEQY
TRBV12-3/TRBV12-4,-,TRBJ2-1,ASSWTGSGNEQF
TRBV2,few,TRBJ2-3,AIIRAGGIDTQY
TRBV4-1,-,TRBJ1-5,ASSLGGGINQPQH
TRBV27,-,TRBJ2-1,ASSLLGGQGINEQF
TRBV11-2,-,TRBJ2-7,ASSSGALGEQY
TRBV30,-,TRBJ2-1,AWRSSGRQEQF
TRBV4-3,-,TRBJ1-1,ASSQVHGTANTEAF
TRBV27,-,TRBJ2-1,ASSLMGQAYNEQF